This entry describes one T cell receptor beta chain. Antigen specificity is unknown. This sample is drawn from a study of radiotherapy plus CTLA-4 blockade in lung cancer. Study as a whole: Objective responses were seen in around a sixth of patients, disease control in approximately 30%.

Produced via immunoSEQ multiplex PCR; TCRdb's table is partial and in-frame only. This sample has some 50,000 clones; almost 85% occur once, and the top ten carry 4.5% to 5%. Focal radiation and CTLA-4 blockade (ipilimumab) were tested in chemo-refractory metastatic non-small-cell lung cancer patients. Study-wide findings and caveats: Clones derived from tumor TCRs expanded in blood after radiotherapy plus ipilimumab.

Trimming took 5 bases from V and 7 from J, leaving 11 bases between them. The CDR3 sequence is 13 residues long. Germline V gene lookup returns CDR1 SGHNT and CDR2 YENEEA. The material was peripheral blood, obtained from a patient treated with radiotherapy plus ipilimumab. The receptor's source is a human donor with non-small cell lung cancer whose response to radiotherapy plus ipilimumab could not be evaluated. V gene TRBV11-3 combines with J gene TRBJ2-2, with TRBD2 as a possible D gene (6 bases). CDR3 sequence reads: CASSERGFGELFF. DNA for the CDR3: TGTGCCAGCAGCGAACGGGGGTTCGGGGAGCTGTTTTTT.